This TCR beta chain originates from a study of neurological immune-mediated disorders (dated by TCRdb to the late 2010s). Background on the whole study: Using UMI-based sequencing, the study compared peripheral blood TCR-beta repertoires from patients with HTLV-I-associated myelopathy (HAM/TSP), patients with multiple sclerosis, and healthy controls. Longitudinal samples, technical triplicates and paired sorted CD4+ and CD8+ T-cell subsets, alongside PBMC samples, were included among the roughly 100 TCR-beta libraries. Of the approximately 65 subjects in the cohort, some 15 were HAM/TSP patients, approximately 34 were multiple sclerosis patients, and roughly 20 were healthy controls.

The V and J ends are trimmed by 1 base and 7 bases, leaving 11 bases between them. Reading from cysteine to phenylalanine, the CDR3 counts 15 amino acids. Only CDR3 DNA remains: 45 bases, in frame from the first base. CDR1 and CDR2 are drawn from the germline V gene (reference sequence): MNHEY, SMNVEV. Broader findings and caveats from the paper: TCR clonal expansion was greatest in HAM/TSP patients and smallest in MS patients, who ranked below even healthy controls. No identical CDR3 amino acid sequences were found to be shared among expanded clones across subjects, suggesting that TCR-beta repertoires were private in all groups.

Healthy controls were blood bank volunteers in Maryland, USA. Unsorted PBMC libraries were generated from 2 million PBMCs stored in RNAlater at -80 °C until RNA extraction. Peripheral blood was subjected to Ficoll-Hypaque density gradient centrifugation to isolate PBMCs, which were then cryopreserved in liquid nitrogen. To synthesize cDNA, template-switch 5'RACE was performed with a primer carrying a 10-nucleotide random unique molecular identifier so that each TCR transcript was tagged. Each sequencing run produced over 190 million TCR-beta sequences covering 15-18 subjects. Total RNA was extracted with the RNeasy kit. Using the KAPA Real-time Library Amplification kit, TCR-beta VDJ regions were amplified with primers for the TCR constant region and the 5'RACE anchor. Sample indexes and Illumina adaptors were added in a first PCR, after which library yield was increased in a second PCR. After Ampure bead purification, the roughly 650 bp TCR product was size-selected on a 2% E-gel SizeSelection system. Before pooling, libraries had their quality checked on a Bioanalyzer, their concentration measured with Qubit, and their quantity determined with the Kapa Library Quantification kit. An Illumina HiSeq 2500 sequenced the libraries paired-end 2 x 150 bp. To increase sequence diversity, 25-30% phiX was spiked into each library pool. Under the source paper's analysis protocol: The UMI-based MiGEC pipeline processed quality-filtered reads and removed over 85% of raw TCR sequences during error correction. VDJ genes were aligned to IMGT germline references, and clonotypes were defined by unique CDR3 amino acid sequence plus V-J genes. VDJtools evaluated clonal expansion, Shannon diversity and CDR3 relatedness (CalcPairwiseDistances, ClusterSamples); CLCbio workbench built phylogenetic trees. A clone was classed as expanded if it had 8 or more unique UMIs, a cutoff based on coefficient-of-variation modelling across technical triplicates. Using fastp trimming at Q25 and MiXCR clonotype assembly, TCRdb reanalyzed the public sequencing data and kept in-frame beta chains. A single entry per CDR3 protein holds the most common genes and DNA from its merged rows. The V and J calls and clone size are TCRdb's, not the authors'. A total of approximately 29,000 distinct CDR3 sequences appear in this sample, around 12% of them only once. In total, the top ten clones hold almost 8% of the sample.

This clonotype is categorized as medium-sized (0.01 to 0.1%). What antigen it recognizes has not been identified. The sample holds no much larger clone one base away, and base qualities are not on file. Sequenced: PBMCs. The chain links TRBV27 with TRBJ1-6; the D segment could be TRBD1, given 6 matching bases. This sequence was found in a man aged 55 to 70 in good health. The nucleotide sequence is given as TGTGCCAGCAGTTTATTCGGGACAACAAATTCACCCCTCCACTTT. The resulting protein is CASSLFGTTNSPLHF.